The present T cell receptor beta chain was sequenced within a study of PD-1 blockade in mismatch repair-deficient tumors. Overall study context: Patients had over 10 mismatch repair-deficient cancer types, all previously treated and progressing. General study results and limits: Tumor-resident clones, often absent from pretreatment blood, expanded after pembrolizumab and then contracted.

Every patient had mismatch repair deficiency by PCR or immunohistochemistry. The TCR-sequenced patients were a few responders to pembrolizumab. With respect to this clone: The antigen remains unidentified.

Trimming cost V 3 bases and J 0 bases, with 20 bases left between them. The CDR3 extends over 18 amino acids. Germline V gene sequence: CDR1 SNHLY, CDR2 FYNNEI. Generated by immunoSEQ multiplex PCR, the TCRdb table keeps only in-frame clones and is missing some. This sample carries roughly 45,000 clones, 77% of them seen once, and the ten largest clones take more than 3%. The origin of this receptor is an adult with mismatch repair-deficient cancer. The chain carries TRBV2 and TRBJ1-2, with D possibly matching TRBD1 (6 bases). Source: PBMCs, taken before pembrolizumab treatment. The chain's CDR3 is CASSDAFWGPASNYGYTF. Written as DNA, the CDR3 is TGTGCCAGCAGTGACGCCTTTTGGGGGCCGGCTTCTAACTATGGCTACACCTTC.